Sequencing of this T cell receptor (beta chain) was carried out in a study of T cell repertoires in cytomegalovirus infection. Across the study: Signatures in public TCR beta sequences pointed to both CMV infection and matching HLA type.

At least ten counts were recorded for this clonotype. No antigen is known for it. The V and J ends lost 6 bases and 3 bases respectively, with 6 bases between them. This CDR3 comprises 11 residues. Germline V CDR1 and CDR2: SGHTA, FQGNSA. MiXCR, run by TCRdb on the reads, gives a single entry per CDR3 protein. This table has around 740,000 distinct CDR3 sequences, about 40% appearing once. Study-level points and caveats: HLA-C-restricted CMV-specific TCR beta clonotypes were dominant in the ex vivo response. Cumulative public TCR beta family frequency identified carriers of CMV plus the relevant HLA.

The sample consisted of PBMCs. The chain links TRBV7-2 to TRBJ2-7; D remains unclear. The origin of this receptor is a human donor in good health (CMV status not recorded). Some clones in this sample may be carry-over from other donors' samples. CDR3: CASRRYYEQYF. The DNA of the CDR3 is TGTGCCAGCAGGCGTTACTACGAGCAGTACTTC.